This is a list of T cell receptor beta chains from one sample in a study of a mutant IDH1 vaccine in newly diagnosed glioma. TCRdb's copy holds only in-frame clones and misses some; the assay was immunoSEQ multiplex PCR. The sample consists of tens of thousands of clones, approximately 76% of them appearing once. Their recognized antigens are unknown. Source: PBMCs, taken from a glioma patient whose treatment included an IDH1 peptide vaccine. These receptor sequences come from a man aged 45-60 years with glioma. CDR3s leave out the opening cysteine and the closing phenylalanine or tryptophan. Fields, in order: V gene, D gene, CDR3 protein. D genes are given only for firm matches.

>TRBV7-3|TRBD1
ASSPRAGQEFNEQF
>TRBV21-1|-
ASSRTGGRPGAF
>TRBV19|-
ASSIKGRYGYT
>TRBV7-9|-
ASSWWADTQY
>TRBV7-8|-
ASSPRGFAGEKLF
>TRBV9|TRBD1
ASSRRGQGGETQY
>TRBV4-1|-
ASSQGLWGEQY
>TRBV27|-
ASSFRGGTGNTIY
>TRBV5-1|-
ASSLVSDPNEQF
>TRBV18|-
ASSPGSAEAF
>TRBV5-1|TRBD1
ASSLRDRWEAF
>TRBV28|-
ASGSWTATYEQY
>TRBV7-9|TRBD1
ASGDRGLSGDEQY
>TRBV14|TRBD2
ASSQGLAGPSYEQY
>TRBV6-5|TRBD1
ASSDRADLYGYT
>TRBV9|-
ASSVDLQGEAF
>TRBV19|TRBD1
ASSMTGREGIEQF
>TRBV4-2|TRBD1
ASSLGQGESYEQY
>TRBV10-3|TRBD2
AIGVAGGQLGDEQF
>TRBV2|-
ARSGRAHNQPQH
>TRBV2|-
ASGFQGQETQY
>TRBV10-3|-
AIVSAANTEAF
>TRBV11-2|-
ASSLGGGDEKLF
>TRBV29-1|-
SVRQNTQY
>TRBV12-5|-
ASGHTDEETQY
>TRBV2|-
ASSRGENTEAF
>TRBV30|-
AYLLLGYEQY
>TRBV7-2|-
ASSAYWGEQY
>TRBV4-3|-
ASSQDGGSGNTIY
>TRBV9|-
ASSPRGGPGNTIY
>TRBV6-1|TRBD1
ASSELGQVYNEQF
>TRBV30|-
AWRGTLYNEQF
>TRBV20-1|-
SAPRGGGYT
>TRBV14|-
ASRLLRNSPLH
>TRBV7-2|-
ASSLAGVGSGANVLT
>TRBV4-2|-
ASSQDGGLREQF
>TRBV11-2|TRBD1
ASSGQGPYEQY
>TRBV7-2|TRBD2
ASRMGGSTDTQY
>TRBV5-1|-
ASSWGARLEAF
>TRBV6-6|-
ASDREGNYGYT
>TRBV21-1|-
AGEGPPNTGELF
>TRBV27|TRBD1
ASSFKRTGPNTEAF
>TRBV9|TRBD1
ASSGNRGDTEAF
>TRBV5-6|-
ASSLVRAGGDFYEQY
>TRBV29-1|-
SVGGGGNYGYT
>TRBV30|TRBD1
AWSPGTGNSPLH
>TRBV4-1|-
ASSQVGNMNTEAF
>TRBV9|-
ASSVRNGELF
>TRBV10-1|-
ASSERGANVLT
>TRBV30|-
ACARGNTQY
>TRBV27|-
ASSTDNGNTIY
>TRBV9|-
ASSVAGGSNTEAF
>TRBV7-2|-
ASSTGTPYNEQF
>TRBV10-1|-
ASSDKGNTEAF
>TRBV7-6|-
ASSPRTVNEQF
>TRBV19|TRBD1
ASSPQGTNEKLF
>TRBV7-2|-
ASSISGQGSQPQH
>TRBV6-5|-
ASSYGRGWAETQY
>TRBV6-9|TRBD1
ASGRQDRSGQGGNQPQH